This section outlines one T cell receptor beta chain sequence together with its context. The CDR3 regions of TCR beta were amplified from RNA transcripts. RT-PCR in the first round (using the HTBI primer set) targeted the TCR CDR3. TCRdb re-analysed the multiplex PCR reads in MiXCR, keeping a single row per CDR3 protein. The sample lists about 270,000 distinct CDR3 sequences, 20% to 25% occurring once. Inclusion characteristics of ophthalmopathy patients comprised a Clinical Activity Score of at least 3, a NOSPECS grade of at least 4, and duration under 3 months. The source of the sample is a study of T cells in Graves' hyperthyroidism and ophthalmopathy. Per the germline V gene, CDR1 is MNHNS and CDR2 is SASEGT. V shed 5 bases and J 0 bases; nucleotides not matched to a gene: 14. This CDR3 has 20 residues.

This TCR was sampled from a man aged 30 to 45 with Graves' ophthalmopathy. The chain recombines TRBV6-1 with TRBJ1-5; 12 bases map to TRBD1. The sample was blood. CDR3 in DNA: TGTGCCAGCAGTCGTTCCGGGACAGGGGGCTTCCCCTATAGCAATCAGCCCCAGCATTTT. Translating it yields CASSRSGTGGFPYSNQPQHF.